This TCR beta chain was documented in a study of blood T cell repertoires in COVID-19. Turning to the study itself: COVID-19 samples collected from the United States, Italy and Spain covered acute and convalescent phases. PBMCs, B-cell-depleted T cells, or T cells provided the cDNA or gDNA that made up the material.

Method: immunoSEQ multiplex PCR; TCRdb's copy keeps in-frame clones and lacks some. The table lists fewer than 500,000 clones, 70% to 90% of them singletons. Germline lookup yields CDR1 SGHAT and CDR2 FQNNGV. The CDR3 length is 12 residues. V gave up 8 bases and J gave up 2 bases; unmatched junction bases: 3. This rearrangement joins TRBV11-2 to TRBJ2-7; TRBD2 aligns across 7 bases. The receptor comes from a woman in her twenties or thirties with active or convalescent COVID-19. Sequenced material: peripheral blood. The CDR3 DNA reads as TGTGCCAGCTCCCTAGCGGCCTACGAGCAGTACTTC. This encodes CASSLAAYEQYF.